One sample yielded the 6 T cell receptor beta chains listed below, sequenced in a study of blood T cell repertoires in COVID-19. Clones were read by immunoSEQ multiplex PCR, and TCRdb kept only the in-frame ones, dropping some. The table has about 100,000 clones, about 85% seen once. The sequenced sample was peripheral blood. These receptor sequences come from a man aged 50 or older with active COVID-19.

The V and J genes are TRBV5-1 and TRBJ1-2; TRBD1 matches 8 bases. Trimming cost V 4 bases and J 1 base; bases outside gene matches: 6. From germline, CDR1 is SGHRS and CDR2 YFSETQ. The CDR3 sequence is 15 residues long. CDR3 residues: CASSPDDRGNYGYTF. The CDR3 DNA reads TGCGCCAGCAGCCCGGATGACAGGGGTAACTATGGCTACACCTTC.

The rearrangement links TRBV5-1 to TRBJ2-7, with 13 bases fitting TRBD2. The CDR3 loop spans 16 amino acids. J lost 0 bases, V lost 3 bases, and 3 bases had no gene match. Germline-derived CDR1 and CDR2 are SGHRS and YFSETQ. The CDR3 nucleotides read TGCGCCAGCAGCTCGGGACTAGCGGGGCCCTCCTACGAGCAGTACTTC. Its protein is CASSSGLAGPSYEQYF.

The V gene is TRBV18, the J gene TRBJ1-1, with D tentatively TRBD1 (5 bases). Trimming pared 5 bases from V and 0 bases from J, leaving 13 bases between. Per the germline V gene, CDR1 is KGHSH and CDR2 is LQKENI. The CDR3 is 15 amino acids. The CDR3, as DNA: TGTGCCAGCTCAAAAGGGGCAGGCATGAACACTGAAGCTTTCTTT. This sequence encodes CASSKGAGMNTEAFF.

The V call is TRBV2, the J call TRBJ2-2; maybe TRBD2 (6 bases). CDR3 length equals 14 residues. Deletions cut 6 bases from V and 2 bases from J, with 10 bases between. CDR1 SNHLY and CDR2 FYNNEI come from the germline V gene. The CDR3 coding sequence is TGTGCCAGCAGGCGTGCGGGAAACACCGGGGAGCTGTTTTTT. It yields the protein CASRRAGNTGELFF.

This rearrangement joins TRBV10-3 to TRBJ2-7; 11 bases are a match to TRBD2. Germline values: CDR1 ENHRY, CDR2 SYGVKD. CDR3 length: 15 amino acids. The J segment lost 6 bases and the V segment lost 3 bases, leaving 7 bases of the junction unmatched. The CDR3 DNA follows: TGTGCCATCAGTGAAGGGGCTAGCGGGGGGCGCGAGCAGTACTTC. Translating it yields CAISEGASGGREQYF.

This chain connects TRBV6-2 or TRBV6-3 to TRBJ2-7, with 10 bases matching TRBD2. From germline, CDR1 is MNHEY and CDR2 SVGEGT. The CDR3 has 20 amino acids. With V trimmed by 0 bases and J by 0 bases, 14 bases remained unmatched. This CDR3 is CASSYSTWTSGPGVSYEQYF. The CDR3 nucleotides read TGTGCCAGCAGTTACTCGACATGGACTAGCGGTCCGGGGGTCTCCTACGAGCAGTACTTC.